These 2 T cell receptor beta chains were all obtained from the same sample, sequenced in a study of CD8 T cells in ankylosing spondylitis. Study outcomes and limitations: Seemingly distinctive of ankylosing spondylitis blood was a TCR beta motif formed by eight highly homologous variants.

TCRdb re-derived calls from the 5' RACE reads in MiXCR, one entry per CDR3 protein. This sample has hundreds of thousands of distinct CDR3 sequences, with 12% found just once. These receptors are not linked to any known antigen. The sample was blood, either unsorted or a sorted T cell fraction (not recorded which). These TCRs come from a male donor with ankylosing spondylitis.

This clonotype showed up just a few times. CDR3 protein: CASSNGVAGEDEQFF. CDR3 DNA sequence: TGTGCCAGCAGTAACGGGGTAGCGGGAGAGGATGAGCAGTTCTTC. This sequence joins TRBV6-5 and TRBJ2-1; TRBD2 matches at 9 bases. The CDR3 runs 15 residues. V shed 5 bases and J 8 bases; nucleotides not matched to a gene: 10. CDR1 is MNHEY and CDR2 is SVGAGI in the germline V gene.

This clonotype was seen only a few times. This chain uses TRBV29-1 with TRBJ1-6, with TRBD1 as a possible D gene (5 bases). Germline lookup yields CDR1 SQVTM and CDR2 ANQGSEA. This CDR3 spans 14 amino acids. V lost 6 bases to trimming and J lost 0 bases, with 9 bases between them. CDR3 nucleotides: TGCAGCGTCCTGACAGACTCCTATAATTCACCCCTCCACTTT. Translating gives CSVLTDSYNSPLHF. The complete variable domain, with remaining parts taken from reference TRBV29-1 and TRBJ1-6, reads SAVISQKPSRDICQRGTSLTIQCQVDSQVTMMFWYRQQPGQSLTLIATANQGSEATYESGFVIDKFPISRPNLTFSTLTVSNMSPEDSSIYLCSVLTDSYNSPLHFGNGTRLTVT.